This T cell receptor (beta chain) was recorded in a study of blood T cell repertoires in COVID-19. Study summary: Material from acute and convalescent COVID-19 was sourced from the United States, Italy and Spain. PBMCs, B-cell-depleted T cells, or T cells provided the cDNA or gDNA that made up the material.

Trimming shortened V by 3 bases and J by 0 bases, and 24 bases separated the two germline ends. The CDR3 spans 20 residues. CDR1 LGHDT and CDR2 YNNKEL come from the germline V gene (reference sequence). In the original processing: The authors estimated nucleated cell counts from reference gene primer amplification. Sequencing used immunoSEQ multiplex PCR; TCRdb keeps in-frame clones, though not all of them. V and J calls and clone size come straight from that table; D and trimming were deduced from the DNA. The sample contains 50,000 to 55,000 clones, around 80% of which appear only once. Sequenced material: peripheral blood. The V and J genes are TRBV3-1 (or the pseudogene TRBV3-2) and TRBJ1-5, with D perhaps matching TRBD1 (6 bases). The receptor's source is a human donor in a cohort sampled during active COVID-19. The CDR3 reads CASSHSLPPGHLYSNQPQHF. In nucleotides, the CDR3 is TGTGCCAGCAGCCATTCCTTACCTCCGGGACACCTATATAGCAATCAGCCCCAGCATTTT.